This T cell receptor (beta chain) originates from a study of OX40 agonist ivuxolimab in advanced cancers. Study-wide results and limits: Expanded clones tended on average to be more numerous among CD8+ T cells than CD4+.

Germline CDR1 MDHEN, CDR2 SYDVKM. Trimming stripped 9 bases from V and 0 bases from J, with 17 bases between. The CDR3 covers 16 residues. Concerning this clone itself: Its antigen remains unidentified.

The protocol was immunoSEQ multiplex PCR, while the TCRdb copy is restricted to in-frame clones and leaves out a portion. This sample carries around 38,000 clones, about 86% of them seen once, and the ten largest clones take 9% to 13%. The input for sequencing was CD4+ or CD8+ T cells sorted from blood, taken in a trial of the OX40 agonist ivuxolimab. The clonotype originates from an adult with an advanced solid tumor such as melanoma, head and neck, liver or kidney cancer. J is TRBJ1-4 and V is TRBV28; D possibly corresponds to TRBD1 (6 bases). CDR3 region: CASRFMGAPTNEKLFF. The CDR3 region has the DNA TGTGCCAGTCGTTTCATGGGGGCCCCAACTAATGAAAAACTGTTTTTT.